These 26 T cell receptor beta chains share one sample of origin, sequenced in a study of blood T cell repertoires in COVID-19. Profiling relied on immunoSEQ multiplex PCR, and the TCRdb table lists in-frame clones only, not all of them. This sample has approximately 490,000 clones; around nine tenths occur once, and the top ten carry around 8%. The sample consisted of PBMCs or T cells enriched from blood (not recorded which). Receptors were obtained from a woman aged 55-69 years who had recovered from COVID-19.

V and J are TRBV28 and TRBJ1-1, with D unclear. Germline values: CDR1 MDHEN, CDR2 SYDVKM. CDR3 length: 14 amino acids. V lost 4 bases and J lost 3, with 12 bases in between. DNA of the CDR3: TGTGCCAGCAGTTCCCCCGGGGTAGACACTGAAGCTTTCTTT. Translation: CASSSPGVDTEAFF.

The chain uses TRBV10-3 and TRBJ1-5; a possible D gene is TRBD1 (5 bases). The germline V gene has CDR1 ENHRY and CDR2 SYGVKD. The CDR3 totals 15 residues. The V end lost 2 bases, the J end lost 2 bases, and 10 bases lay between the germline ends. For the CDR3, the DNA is TGTGCCATCAGTGAGGGGGGGGGAGGCAATCAGCCCCAGCATTTT. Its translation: CAISEGGGGNQPQHF.

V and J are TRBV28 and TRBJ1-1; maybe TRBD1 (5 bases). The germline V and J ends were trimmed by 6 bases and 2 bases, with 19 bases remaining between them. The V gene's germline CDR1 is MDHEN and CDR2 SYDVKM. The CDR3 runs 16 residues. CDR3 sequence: CASRMGNEGLNTEAFF. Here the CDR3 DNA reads TGTGCCAGCAGGATGGGCAATGAGGGACTTAACACTGAAGCTTTCTTT. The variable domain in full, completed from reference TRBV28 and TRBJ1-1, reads DVKVTQSSRYLVKRTGEKVFLECVQDMDHENMFWYRQDPGLGLRLIYFSYDVKMKEKGDIPEGYSVSREKKERFSLILESASTNQTSMYLCASRMGNEGLNTEAFFGQGTRLTVV.

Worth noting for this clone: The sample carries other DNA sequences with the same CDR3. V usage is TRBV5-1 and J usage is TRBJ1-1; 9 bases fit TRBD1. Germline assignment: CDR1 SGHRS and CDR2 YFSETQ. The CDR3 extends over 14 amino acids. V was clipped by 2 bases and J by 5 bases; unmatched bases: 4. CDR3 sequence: CASSLQGAETEAFF. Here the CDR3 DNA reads TGCGCCAGCAGCTTACAGGGGGCTGAAACTGAAGCTTTCTTT.

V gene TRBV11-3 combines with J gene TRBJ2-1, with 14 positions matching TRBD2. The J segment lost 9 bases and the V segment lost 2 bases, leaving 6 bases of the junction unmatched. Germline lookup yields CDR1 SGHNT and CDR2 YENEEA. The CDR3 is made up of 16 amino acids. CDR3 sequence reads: CASSLWTSGGKGEQFF. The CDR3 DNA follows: TGTGCCAGCAGCTTATGGACTAGCGGGGGGAAAGGTGAGCAGTTCTTC.

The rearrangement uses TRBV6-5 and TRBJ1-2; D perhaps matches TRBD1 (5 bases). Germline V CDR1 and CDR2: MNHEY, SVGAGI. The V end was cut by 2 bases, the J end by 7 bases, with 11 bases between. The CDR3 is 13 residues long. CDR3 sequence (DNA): TGTGCCAGCAGTTACGATGGGGCGCGTGGCTACACCTTC. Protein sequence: CASSYDGARGYTF.

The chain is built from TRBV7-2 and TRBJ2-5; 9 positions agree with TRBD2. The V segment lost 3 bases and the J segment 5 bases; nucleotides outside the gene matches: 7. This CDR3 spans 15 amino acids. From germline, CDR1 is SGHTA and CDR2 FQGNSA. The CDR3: CASSFASGVQETQYF. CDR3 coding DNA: TGTGCCAGCAGCTTCGCTAGCGGGGTCCAGGAGACCCAGTACTTC.

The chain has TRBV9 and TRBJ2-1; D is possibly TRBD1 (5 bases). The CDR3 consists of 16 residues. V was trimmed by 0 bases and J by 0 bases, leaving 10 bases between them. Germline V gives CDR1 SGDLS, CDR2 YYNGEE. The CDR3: CASSVGRASSYNEQFF. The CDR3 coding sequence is TGTGCCAGCAGCGTAGGCAGGGCAAGCTCCTACAATGAGCAGTTCTTC.

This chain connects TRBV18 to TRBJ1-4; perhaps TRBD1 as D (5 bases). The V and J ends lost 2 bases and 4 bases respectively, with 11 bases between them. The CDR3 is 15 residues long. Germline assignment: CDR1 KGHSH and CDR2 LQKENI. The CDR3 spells CASSPGANLNEKLFF. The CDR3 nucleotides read TGTGCCAGCTCACCAGGGGCGAACCTTAATGAAAAACTGTTTTTT.

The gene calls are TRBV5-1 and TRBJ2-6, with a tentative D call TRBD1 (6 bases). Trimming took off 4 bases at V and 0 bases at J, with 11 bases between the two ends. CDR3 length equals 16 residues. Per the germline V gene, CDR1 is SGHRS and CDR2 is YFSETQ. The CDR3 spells CASSMDSISGANVLTF. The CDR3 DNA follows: TGCGCCAGCAGCATGGACAGTATCTCTGGGGCCAACGTCCTGACTTTC.

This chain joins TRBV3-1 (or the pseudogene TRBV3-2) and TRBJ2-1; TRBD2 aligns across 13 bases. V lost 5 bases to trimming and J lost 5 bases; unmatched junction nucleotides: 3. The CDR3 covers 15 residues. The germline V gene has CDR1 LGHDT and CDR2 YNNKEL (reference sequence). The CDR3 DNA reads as TGTGCCAGCAGCTTGACTAGCGGGGGGAACAATGAGCAGTTCTTC. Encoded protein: CASSLTSGGNNEQFF.

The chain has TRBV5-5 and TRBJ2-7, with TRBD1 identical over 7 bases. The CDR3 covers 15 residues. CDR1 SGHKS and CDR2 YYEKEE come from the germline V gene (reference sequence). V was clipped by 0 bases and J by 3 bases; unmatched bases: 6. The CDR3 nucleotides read TGTGCCAGCAGCTTGGCCGGGACAGTGAGCTACGAGCAGTACTTC. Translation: CASSLAGTVSYEQYF.

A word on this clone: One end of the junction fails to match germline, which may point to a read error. CDR3 sequence reads: CAINEGGLSTDTQYF. CDR3 sequence (DNA): TGTGCCATCAATGAGGGAGGGCTAAGCACAGATACGCAGTATTTT. This chain uses TRBV10-3 with TRBJ2-3; 7 bases are shared with TRBD2. Germline-derived CDR1 and CDR2 are ENHRY and SYGVKD. CDR3 size: 15 residues.

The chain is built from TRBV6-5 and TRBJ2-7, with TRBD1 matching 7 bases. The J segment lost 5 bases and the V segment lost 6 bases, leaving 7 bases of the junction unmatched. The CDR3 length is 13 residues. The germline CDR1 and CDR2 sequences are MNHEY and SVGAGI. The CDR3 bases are TGTGCCAGCAGGTTCGACAGGGCGGACGAGCAGTACTTC. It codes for CASRFDRADEQYF.

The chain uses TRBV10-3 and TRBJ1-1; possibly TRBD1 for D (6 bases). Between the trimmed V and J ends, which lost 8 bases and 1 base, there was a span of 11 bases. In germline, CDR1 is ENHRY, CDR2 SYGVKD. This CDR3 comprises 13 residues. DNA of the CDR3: TGTGCCATCGGTACAGGGTCGAACACTGAAGCTTTCTTT. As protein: CAIGTGSNTEAFF.

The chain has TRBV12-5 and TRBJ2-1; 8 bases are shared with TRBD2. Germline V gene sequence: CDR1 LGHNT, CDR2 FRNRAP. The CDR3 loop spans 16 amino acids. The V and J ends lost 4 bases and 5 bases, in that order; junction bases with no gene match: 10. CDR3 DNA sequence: TGTGCTAGTGGTTCACCCCGGGGGGGCGGACACAATGAGCAGTTCTTC. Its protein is CASGSPRGGGHNEQFF.

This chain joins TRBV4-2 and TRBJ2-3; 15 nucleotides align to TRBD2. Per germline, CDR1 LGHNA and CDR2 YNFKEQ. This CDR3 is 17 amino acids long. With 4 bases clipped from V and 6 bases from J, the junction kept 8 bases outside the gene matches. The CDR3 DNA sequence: TGTGCCAGCAGCCGTGGACTAGCGGGGGGGTCGAGCGATACGCAGTATTTT. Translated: CASSRGLAGGSSDTQYF.

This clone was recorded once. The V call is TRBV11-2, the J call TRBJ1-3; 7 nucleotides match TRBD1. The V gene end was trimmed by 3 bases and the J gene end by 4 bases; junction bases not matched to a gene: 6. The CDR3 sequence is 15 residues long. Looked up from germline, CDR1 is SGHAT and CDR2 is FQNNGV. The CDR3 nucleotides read TGTGCCAGCAGCTTGATAACAGGGGACGGAAACACCATATATTTT. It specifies CASSLITGDGNTIYF.

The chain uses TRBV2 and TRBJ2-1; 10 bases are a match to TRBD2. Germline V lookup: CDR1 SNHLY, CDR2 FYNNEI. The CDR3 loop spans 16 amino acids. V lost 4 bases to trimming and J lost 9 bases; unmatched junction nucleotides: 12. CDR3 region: CASSVQGSGGAGEQFF. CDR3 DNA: TGTGCCAGCAGTGTCCAAGGAAGCGGGGGGGCTGGTGAGCAGTTCTTC.

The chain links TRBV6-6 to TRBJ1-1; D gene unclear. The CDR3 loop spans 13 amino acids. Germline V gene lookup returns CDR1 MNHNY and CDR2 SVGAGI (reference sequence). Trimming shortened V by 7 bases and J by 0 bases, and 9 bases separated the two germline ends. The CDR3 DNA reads TGTGCCAGCACGCAGGACTTGAACACTGAAGCTTTCTTT. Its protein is CASTQDLNTEAFF.

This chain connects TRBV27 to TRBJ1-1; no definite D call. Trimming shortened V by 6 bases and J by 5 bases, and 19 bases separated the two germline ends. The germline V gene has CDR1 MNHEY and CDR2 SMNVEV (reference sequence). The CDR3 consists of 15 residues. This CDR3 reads CASSPGGGKRTEAFF. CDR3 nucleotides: TGTGCCAGCAGCCCCGGTGGAGGTAAGAGGACTGAAGCTTTCTTT.

Here the CDR3 reads CASSAGENTGELFF. CDR3 sequence (DNA): TGTGCCAGCAGTGCGGGGGAGAACACCGGGGAGCTGTTTTTT. This chain uses TRBV2 with TRBJ2-2; D is possibly TRBD2 (6 bases). V was trimmed by 4 bases and J by 1 base, leaving 7 bases between them. Germline loops: CDR1 SNHLY, CDR2 FYNNEI. The CDR3 has 14 residues.

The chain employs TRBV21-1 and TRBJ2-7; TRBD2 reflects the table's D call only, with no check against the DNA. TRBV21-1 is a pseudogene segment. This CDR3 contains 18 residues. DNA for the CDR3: TGTGCCAGCAGATCAAAGCGGGCTAATGGGTCCAGCTCCTACGAGCAGTACTTC. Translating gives CASRSKRANGSSSYEQYF.

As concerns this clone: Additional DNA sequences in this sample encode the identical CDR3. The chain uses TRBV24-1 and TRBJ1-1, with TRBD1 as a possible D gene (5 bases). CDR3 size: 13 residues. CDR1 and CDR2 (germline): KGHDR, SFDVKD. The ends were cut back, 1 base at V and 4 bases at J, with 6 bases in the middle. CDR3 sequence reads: CATSDLRGTEAFF. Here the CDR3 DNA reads TGTGCCACCAGTGATTTAAGGGGCACTGAAGCTTTCTTT.

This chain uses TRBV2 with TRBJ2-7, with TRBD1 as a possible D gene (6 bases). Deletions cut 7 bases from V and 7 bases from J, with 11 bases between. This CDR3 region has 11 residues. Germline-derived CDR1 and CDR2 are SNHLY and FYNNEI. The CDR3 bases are TGTGCCAGCAAAACAGGGCTGGAGCAGTACGTC. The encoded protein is CASKTGLEQYV.

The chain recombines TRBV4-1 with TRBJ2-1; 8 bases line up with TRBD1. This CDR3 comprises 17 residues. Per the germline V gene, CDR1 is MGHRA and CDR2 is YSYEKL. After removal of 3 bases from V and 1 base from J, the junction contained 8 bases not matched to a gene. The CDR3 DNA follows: TGCGCCAGCAGCCATACACACCGGGACAGGTCCTACAATGAGCAGTTCTTC. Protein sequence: CASSHTHRDRSYNEQFF.